The present T cell receptor beta chain was sequenced within a study of shared clonotypes between healthy human individuals. The CDR3 is made up of 13 amino acids. The V end was cut by 3 bases, the J end by 4 bases, with 7 bases between. Germline assignment: CDR1 LNHNV and CDR2 YYDKDF (reference sequence). Produced via immunoSEQ multiplex PCR; TCRdb's table is partial and in-frame only. The data contain 450,000 to 600,000 clones, around 80% of them seen just once; the ten biggest clones take up roughly 12%. The chain employs TRBV15 and TRBJ1-5, with D hard to call. The sequence derives from a woman aged 40 to 49 in good health. Some clones in this sample may be carry-over from other donors' samples. Input material: PBMCs. CDR3 sequence: CATSRDLNQPQHF. For the CDR3, the DNA is TGTGCCACCAGCAGGGACCTTAATCAGCCCCAGCATTTT.